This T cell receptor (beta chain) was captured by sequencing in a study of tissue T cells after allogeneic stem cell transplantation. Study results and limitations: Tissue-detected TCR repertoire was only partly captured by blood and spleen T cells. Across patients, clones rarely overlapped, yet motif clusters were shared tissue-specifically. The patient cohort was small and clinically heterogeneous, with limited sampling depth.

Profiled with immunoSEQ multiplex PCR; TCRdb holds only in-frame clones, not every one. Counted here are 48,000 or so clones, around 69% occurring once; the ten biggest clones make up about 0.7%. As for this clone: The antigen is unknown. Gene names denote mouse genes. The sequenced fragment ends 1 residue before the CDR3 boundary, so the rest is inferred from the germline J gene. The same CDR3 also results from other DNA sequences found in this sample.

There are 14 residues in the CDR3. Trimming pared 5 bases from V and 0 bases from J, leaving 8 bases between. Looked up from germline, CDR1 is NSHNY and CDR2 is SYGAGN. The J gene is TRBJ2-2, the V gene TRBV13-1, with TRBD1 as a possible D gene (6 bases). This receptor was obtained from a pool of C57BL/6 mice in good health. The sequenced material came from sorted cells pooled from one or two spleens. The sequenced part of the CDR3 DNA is TGTGCCAGCAGACAGGGAGCAAACACCGGGCAGCTCTAC. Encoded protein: CASRQGANTGQLY. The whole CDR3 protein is CASRQGANTGQLYF.